The clone carrying this T cell receptor (beta chain) has at least ten counts. Antigen specificity is unknown. The memory fraction was CD4+CD45RO+CD25- cells. Semi-nested PCR with Nested Universal Primer A followed constant-region reverse priming of full-length variable regions. Via MiXCR, TCRdb re-called the 5' RACE reads, giving one row per CDR3 protein. The table has approximately 60,000 distinct CDR3 sequences, around 28% seen once. Study-level points and caveats: Tumor memory CD4+ T cell TCR gene usage clustered with blood and lymph node memory CD4+ cells and lymph node naive CD4+ cells. Tumor Tregs overlapped most with tumor, then blood, naive CD4+ cells.

Trimming pared 0 bases from V and 8 bases from J, leaving 5 bases between. CDR3 length: 13 amino acids. The germline V gene has CDR1 SGHTA and CDR2 FQGNSA. The chain is built from TRBV7-2 and TRBJ1-6; the D is unclear. The sequence came from a female donor with breast cancer. Sequencing used tumor-infiltrating memory CD4+ T cells sorted from the breast tumor. The subset: memory CD4+ T cells, CD4+CD45RO+CD25-. The CDR3 nucleotides read TGTGCCAGCAGCTTAGCGCTGGATTCACCCCTCCACTTT. It translates to CASSLALDSPLHF.